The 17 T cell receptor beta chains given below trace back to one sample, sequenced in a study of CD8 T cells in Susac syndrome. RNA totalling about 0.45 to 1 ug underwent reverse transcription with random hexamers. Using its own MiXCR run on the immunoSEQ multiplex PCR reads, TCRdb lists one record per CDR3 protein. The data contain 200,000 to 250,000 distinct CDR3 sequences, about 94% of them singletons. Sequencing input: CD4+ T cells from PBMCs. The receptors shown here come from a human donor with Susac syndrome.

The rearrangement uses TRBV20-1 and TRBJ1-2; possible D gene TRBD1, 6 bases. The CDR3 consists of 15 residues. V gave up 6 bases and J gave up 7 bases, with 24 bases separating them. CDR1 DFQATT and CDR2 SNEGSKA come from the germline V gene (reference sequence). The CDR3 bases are TGCAGTGCCGAAAGTCGACAGGACTTATCGACTGGCTACACCTTC. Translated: CSAESRQDLSTGYTF.

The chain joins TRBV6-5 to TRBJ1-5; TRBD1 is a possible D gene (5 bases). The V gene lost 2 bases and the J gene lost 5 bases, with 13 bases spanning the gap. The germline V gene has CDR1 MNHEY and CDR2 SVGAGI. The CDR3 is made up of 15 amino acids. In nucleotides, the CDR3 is TGTGCCAGCAGTTACCGGGGGGGAGGGTATCAGCCCCAGCATTTT. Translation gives CASSYRGGGYQPQHF.

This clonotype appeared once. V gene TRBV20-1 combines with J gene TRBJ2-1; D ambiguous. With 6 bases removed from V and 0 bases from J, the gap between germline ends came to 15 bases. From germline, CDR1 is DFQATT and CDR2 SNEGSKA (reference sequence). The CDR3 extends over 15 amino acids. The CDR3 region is CSAAKTLPSYNEQFF. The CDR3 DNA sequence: TGCAGTGCCGCGAAGACCTTACCCTCCTACAATGAGCAGTTCTTC.

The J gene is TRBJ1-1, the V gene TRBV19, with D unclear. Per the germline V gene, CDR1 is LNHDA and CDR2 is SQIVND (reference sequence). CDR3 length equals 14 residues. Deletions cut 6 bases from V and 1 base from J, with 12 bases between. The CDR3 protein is CASSSGPQNTEAFF. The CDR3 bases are TGTGCCAGTAGCTCCGGGCCGCAGAACACTGAAGCTTTCTTT.

As DNA, the CDR3 is TGCAGTGCCCGGGGAGTGGGGGGTTTCACAGATACGCAGTATTTT. Residues: CSARGVGGFTDTQYF. The genes are TRBV20-1 and TRBJ2-3, with D possibly matching TRBD2 (6 bases). CDR1 and CDR2 (germline): DFQATT, SNEGSKA (reference sequence). The CDR3 has 15 amino acids. With 6 bases removed from V and 2 bases from J, the gap between germline ends came to 18 bases.

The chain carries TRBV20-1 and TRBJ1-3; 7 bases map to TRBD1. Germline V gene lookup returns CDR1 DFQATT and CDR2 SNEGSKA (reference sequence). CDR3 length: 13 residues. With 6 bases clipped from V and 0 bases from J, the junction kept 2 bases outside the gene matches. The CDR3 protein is CSAWTGSGNTIYF. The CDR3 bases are TGCAGTGCCTGGACAGGCTCTGGAAACACCATATATTTT.

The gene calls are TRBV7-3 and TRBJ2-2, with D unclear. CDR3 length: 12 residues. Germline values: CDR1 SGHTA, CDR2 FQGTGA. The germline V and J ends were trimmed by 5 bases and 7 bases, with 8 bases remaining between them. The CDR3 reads CASSIPDGELFF. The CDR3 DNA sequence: TGTGCCAGCAGCATTCCAGACGGGGAGCTGTTTTTT.

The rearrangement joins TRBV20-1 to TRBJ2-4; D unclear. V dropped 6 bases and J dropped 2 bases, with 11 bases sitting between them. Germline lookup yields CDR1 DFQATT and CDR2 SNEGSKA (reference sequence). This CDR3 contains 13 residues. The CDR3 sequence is CSASFGSKNIQYF. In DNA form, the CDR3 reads TGCAGTGCCTCCTTCGGCTCCAAAAACATTCAGTACTTC.

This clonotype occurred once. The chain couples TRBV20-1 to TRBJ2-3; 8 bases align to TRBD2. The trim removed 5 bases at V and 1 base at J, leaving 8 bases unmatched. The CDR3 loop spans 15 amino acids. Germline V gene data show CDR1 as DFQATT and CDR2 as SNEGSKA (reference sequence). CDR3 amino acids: CSAGERGMGTDTQYF. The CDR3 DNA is TGCAGTGCTGGGGAGCGGGGGATGGGCACAGATACGCAGTATTTT.

The CDR3: CATSDFGRETQYF. The CDR3 coding sequence is TGTGCCACCAGTGATTTCGGGAGAGAGACCCAGTACTTC. The chain links TRBV24-1 to TRBJ2-5; D possibly corresponds to TRBD2 (6 bases). V dropped 1 base and J dropped 4 bases, with 6 bases sitting between them. The CDR3 is made up of 13 amino acids. CDR1 is KGHDR and CDR2 is SFDVKD in the germline V gene.

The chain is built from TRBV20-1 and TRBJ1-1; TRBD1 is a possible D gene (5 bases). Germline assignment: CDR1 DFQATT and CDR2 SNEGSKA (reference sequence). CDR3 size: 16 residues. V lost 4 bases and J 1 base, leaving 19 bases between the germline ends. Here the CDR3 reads CSATTPSGGGNTEAFF. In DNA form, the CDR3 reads TGCAGTGCTACCACGCCCTCCGGTGGGGGGAACACTGAAGCTTTCTTT.

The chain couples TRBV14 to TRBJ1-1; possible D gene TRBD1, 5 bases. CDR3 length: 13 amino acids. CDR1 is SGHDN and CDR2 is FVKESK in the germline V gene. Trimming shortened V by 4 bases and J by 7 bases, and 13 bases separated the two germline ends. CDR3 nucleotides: TGTGCCAGCAGCCTCCAAGGGGCAGATGAAGCTTTCTTT. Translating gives CASSLQGADEAFF.

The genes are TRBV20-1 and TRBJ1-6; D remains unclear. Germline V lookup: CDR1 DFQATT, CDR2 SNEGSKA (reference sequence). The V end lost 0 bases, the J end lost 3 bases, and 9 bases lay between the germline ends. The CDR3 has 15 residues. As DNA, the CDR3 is TGCAGTGCTAGAGAGGGCGGAATCTATAATTCACCCCTCCACTTT. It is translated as CSAREGGIYNSPLHF.

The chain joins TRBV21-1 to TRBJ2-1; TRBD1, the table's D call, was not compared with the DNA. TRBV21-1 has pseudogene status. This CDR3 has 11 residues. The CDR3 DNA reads TGTGCCAGCAGCAGGGGGCCGGCGCAGTTCTTC. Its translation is CASSRGPAQFF.

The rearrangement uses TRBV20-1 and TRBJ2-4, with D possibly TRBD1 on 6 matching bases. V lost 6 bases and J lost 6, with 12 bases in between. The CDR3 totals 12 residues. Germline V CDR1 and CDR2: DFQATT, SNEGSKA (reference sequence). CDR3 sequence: CSARQGPNIQYF. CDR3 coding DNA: TGCAGTGCGCGTCAGGGGCCAAACATTCAGTACTTC.

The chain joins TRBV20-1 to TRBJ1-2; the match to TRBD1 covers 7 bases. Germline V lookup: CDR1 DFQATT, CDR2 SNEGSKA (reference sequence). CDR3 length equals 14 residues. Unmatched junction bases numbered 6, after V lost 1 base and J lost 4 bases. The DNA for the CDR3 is TGCAGTGCTAGAGGACAGGGTTCCCGCTATGGCTACACCTTC. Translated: CSARGQGSRYGYTF.

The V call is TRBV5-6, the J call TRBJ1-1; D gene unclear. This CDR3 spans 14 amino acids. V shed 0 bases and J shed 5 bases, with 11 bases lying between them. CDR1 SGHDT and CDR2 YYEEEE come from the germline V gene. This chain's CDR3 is CASSLEPRQTEAFF. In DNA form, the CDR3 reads TGTGCCAGCAGCTTGGAACCCCGGCAAACTGAAGCTTTCTTT.